The sequence of this T cell receptor (beta chain) was determined in a study of cytomegalovirus exposure and HLA in healthy donors. Study-wide findings and caveats: Association of 15,000 to 20,000 TCR beta sequences with HLA alleles was found at 0.05 false discovery rate in a later analysis. The authors later found HLA-associated TCR beta chains more clonally expanded than equally common others.

Germline CDR1 reads MNHEY; CDR2 reads SMNVEV (reference sequence). The CDR3 has 12 amino acids. The germline V and J ends were trimmed by 5 bases and 5 bases, with 7 bases remaining between them. This clone was seen only a few times. The antigen remains unidentified. Primers for the PCR totalled 60 Vbeta and 13 Jbeta. Libraries were prepared by immunoSEQ multiplex PCR; TCRdb keeps only in-frame clonotypes and omits some of them. The sample has about 64,000 clones, around 64% seen once. Sequencing input: PBMCs. The receptor comes from a woman aged 50 to 60 in good health and CMV-seronegative. The chain is built from TRBV27 and TRBJ1-5; no reliable D call. CDR3 in amino acids: CASSPHDQPQHF. The CDR3 region has the DNA TGTGCCAGCAGTCCCCATGATCAGCCCCAGCATTTT.